The TCR beta chain under discussion was sequenced for a study of PD-L1 blockade in urothelial cancer. Overall study: Between 0 and 3 chemotherapy regimens preceded treatment for each patient. Reported median T cell count for blood samples was around 140,000. Points from the study as a whole: The study found that durable-benefit patients expanded tumor-associated blood clones more at 3 weeks. Lower than median blood TCR clonality before treatment predicted better survival.

A word on this clone: Its antigen is currently unknown.

TCRdb's copy holds only in-frame clones and misses some; the assay was immunoSEQ multiplex PCR. This table has 40,000 to 45,000 clones, around 80% appearing once. This CDR3 spans 12 amino acids. The ends were cut back, 5 bases at V and 11 bases at J, with 15 bases in the middle. The germline V gene has CDR1 MDHEN and CDR2 SYDVKM. The chain links TRBV28 to TRBJ1-1; D is uncertain. The sequence was collected from an older man with urothelial cancer. Sample: PBMCs, taken around atezolizumab (anti-PD-L1) treatment. In DNA form, the CDR3 reads TGTGCCAGCAGTCCCCAGGTCCTTTTCGCTTTCTTT. Protein: CASSPQVLFAFF. The variable domain in full, completed from reference TRBV28 and TRBJ1-1, reads DVKVTQSSRYLVKRTGEKVFLECVQDMDHENMFWYRQDPGLGLRLIYFSYDVKMKEKGDIPEGYSVSREKKERFSLILESASTNQTSMYLCASSPQVLFAFFGQGTRLTVV.